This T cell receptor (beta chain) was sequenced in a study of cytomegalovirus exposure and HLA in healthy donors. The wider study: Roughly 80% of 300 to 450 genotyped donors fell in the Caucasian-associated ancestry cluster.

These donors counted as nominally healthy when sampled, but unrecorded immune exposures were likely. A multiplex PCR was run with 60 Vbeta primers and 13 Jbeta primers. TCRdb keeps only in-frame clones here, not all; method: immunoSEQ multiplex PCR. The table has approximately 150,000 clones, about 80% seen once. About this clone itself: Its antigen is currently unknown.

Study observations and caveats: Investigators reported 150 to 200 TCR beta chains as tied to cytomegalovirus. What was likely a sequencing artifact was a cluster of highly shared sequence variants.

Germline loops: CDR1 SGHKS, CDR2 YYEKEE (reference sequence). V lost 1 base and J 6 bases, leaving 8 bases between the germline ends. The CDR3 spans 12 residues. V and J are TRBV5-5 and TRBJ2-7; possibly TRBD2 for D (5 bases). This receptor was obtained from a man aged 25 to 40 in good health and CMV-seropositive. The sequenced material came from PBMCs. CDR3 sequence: CASSLTGFEQYF. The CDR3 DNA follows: TGTGCCAGCAGCTTGACGGGGTTCGAGCAGTACTTC.